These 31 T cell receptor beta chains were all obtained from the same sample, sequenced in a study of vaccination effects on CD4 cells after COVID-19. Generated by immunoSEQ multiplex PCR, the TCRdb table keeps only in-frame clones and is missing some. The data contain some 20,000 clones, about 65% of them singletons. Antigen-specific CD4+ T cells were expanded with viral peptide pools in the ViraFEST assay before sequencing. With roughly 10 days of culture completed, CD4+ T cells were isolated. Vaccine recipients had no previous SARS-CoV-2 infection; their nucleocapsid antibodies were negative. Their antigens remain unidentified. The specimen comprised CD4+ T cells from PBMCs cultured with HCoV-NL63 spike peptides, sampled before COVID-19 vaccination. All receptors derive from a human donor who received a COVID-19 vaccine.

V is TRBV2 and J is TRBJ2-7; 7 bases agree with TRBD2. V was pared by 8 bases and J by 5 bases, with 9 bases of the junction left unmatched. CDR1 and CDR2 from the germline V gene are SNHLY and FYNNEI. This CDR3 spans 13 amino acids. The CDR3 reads CASFRGSLDEQYF. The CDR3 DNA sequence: TGTGCCAGCTTCCGCGGGAGCTTGGACGAGCAGTACTTC.

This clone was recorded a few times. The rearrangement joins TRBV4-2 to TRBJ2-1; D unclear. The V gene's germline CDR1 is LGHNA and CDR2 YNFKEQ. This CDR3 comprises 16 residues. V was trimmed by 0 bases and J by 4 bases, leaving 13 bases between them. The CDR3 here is CASSQDGQSGYNEQFF. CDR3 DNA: TGTGCCAGCAGCCAAGACGGGCAGTCTGGGTACAATGAGCAGTTCTTC.

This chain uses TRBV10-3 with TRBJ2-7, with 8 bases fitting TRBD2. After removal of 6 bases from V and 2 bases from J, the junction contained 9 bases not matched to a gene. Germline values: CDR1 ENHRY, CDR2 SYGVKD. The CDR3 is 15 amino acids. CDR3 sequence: CAIRLDSGTTYEQYF. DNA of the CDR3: TGTGCCATCAGACTTGATAGCGGGACAACCTACGAGCAGTACTTC.

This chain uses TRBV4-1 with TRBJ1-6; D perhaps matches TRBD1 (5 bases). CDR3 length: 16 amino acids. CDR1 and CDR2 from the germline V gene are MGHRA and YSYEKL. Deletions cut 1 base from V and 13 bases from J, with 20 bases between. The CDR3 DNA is TGCGCCAGCAGCCAAGTCGATGGGGCAGGGCAAATTCCCCTCCACTTT. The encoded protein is CASSQVDGAGQIPLHF.

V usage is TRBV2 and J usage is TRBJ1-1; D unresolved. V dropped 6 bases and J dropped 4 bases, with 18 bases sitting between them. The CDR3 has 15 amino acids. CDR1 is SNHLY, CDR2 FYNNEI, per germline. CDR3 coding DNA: TGTGCCAGCAGCCTAACAGAGTCGAGTTCCACTGAAGCTTTCTTT. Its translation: CASSLTESSSTEAFF.

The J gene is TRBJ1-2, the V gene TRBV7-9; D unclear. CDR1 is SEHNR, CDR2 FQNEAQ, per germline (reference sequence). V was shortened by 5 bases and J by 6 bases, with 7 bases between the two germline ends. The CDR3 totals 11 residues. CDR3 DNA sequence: TGTGCCAGCAGCAACCGAGATGGCTACACCTTC. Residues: CASSNRDGYTF.

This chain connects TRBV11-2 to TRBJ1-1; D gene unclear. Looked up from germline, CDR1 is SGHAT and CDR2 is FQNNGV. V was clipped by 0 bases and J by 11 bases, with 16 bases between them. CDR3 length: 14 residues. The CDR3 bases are TGTGCCAGCAGCTTAGATTTAAGTATGGGTTCGGCTTTCTTT. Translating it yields CASSLDLSMGSAFF.

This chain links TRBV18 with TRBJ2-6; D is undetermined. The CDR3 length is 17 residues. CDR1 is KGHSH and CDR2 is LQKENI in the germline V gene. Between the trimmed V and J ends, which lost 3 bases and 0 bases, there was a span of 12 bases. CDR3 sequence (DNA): TGTGCCAGCTCACCTCTCCCCGTAAGCTCTGGGGCCAACGTCCTGACTTTC. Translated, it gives CASSPLPVSSGANVLTF.

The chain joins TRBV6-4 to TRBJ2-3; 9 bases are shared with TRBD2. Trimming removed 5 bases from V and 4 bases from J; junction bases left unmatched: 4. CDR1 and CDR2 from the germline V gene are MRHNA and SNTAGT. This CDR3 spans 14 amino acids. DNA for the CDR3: TGTGCCAGCAGTCCAAAGCGGGAGGCAGATACGCAGTATTTT. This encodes CASSPKREADTQYF.

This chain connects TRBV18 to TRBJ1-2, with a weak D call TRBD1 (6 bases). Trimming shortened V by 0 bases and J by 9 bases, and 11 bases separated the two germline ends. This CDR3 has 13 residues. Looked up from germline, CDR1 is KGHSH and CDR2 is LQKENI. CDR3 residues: CASSPPERGSYTF. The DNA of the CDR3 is TGTGCCAGCTCACCACCGGAGAGGGGGAGCTACACCTTC.

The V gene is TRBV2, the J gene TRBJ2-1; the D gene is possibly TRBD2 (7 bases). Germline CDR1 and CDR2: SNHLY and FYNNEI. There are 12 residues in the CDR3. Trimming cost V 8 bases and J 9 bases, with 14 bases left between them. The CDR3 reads CASGAGTFEQFF. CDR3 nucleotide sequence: TGTGCCAGCGGAGCGGGGACATTTGAGCAGTTCTTC.

CDR3 residues: CASSLLFDTQYF. CDR3 in DNA: TGCGCCAGCAGCTTGCTCTTTGATACGCAGTATTTT. The gene calls are TRBV5-1 and TRBJ2-3; D is uncertain. From germline, CDR1 is SGHRS and CDR2 YFSETQ. Deletions cut 1 base from V and 6 bases from J, with 6 bases between. The CDR3 consists of 12 residues.

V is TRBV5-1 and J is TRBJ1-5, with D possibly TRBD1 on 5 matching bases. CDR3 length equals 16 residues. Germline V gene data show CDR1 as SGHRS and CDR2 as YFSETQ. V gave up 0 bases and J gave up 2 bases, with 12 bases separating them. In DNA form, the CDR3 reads TGCGCCAGCAGCTTGGATAAGAGGGGCGGCAATCAGCCCCAGCATTTT. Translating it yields CASSLDKRGGNQPQHF.

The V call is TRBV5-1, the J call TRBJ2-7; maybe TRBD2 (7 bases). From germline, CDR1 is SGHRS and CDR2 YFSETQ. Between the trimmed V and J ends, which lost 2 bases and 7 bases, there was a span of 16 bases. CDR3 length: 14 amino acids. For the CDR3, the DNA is TGCGCCAGCAGCTTAGGTGGGGGGGCGGATGAGCAGTACTTC. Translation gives CASSLGGGADEQYF. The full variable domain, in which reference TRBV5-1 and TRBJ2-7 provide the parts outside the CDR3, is KAGVTQTPRYLIKTRGQQVTLSCSPISGHRSVSWYQQTPGQGLQFLFEYFSETQRNKGNFPGRFSGRQFSNSRSEMNVSTLELGDSALYLCASSLGGGADEQYFGPGTRLTVT.

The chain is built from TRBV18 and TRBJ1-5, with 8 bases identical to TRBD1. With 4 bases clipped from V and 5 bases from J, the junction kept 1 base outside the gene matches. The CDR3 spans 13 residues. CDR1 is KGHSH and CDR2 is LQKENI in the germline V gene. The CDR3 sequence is CASSQQGDQPQHF. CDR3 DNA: TGTGCCAGCTCACAACAGGGGGATCAGCCCCAGCATTTT.

In nucleotides, the CDR3 is TGTGCCATCAGTGAGTCGACAGGGGGAACTTTCTTT. Translating gives CAISESTGGTFF. The gene calls are TRBV10-3 and TRBJ1-1; 9 nucleotides align to TRBD1. CDR1 ENHRY and CDR2 SYGVKD come from the germline V gene. J lost 12 bases, V lost 0 bases, and 2 bases had no gene match. This CDR3 contains 12 residues.

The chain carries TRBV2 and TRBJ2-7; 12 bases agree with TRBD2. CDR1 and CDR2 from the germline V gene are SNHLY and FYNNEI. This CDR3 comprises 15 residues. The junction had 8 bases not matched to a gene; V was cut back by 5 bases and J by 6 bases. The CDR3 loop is CASSKTSGRPGEQYF. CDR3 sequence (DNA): TGTGCCAGCAGTAAGACTAGCGGGAGACCCGGCGAGCAGTACTTC.

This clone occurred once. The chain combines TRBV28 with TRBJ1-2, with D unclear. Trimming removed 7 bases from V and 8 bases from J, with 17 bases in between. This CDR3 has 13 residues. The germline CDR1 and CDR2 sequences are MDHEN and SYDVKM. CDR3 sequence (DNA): TGTGCCAGCACCACGTCGGACCCGGGCGGCTACACCTTC. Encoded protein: CASTTSDPGGYTF.

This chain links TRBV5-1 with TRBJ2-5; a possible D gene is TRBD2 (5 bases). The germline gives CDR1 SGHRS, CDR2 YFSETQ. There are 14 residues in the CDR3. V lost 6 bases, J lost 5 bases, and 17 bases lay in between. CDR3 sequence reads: CASTYSGVIETQYF. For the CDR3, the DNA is TGCGCCAGCACGTATTCCGGGGTCATCGAGACCCAGTACTTC. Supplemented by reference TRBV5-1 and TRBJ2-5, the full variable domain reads KAGVTQTPRYLIKTRGQQVTLSCSPISGHRSVSWYQQTPGQGLQFLFEYFSETQRNKGNFPGRFSGRQFSNSRSEMNVSTLELGDSALYLCASTYSGVIETQYFGPGTRLLVL.

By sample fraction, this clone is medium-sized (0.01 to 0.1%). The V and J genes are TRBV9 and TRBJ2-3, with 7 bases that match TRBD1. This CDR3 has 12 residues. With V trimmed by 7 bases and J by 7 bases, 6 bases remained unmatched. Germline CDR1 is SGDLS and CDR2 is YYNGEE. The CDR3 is CASGTDDYTQYF. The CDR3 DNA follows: TGTGCCAGCGGGACAGACGATTATACGCAGTATTTT.

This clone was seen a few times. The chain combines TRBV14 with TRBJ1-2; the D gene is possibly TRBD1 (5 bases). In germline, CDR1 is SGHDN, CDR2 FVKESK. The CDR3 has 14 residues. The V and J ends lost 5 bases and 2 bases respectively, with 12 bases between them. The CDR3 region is CASSKLGPNYGYTF. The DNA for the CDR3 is TGTGCCAGCAGCAAACTGGGACCGAACTATGGCTACACCTTC.

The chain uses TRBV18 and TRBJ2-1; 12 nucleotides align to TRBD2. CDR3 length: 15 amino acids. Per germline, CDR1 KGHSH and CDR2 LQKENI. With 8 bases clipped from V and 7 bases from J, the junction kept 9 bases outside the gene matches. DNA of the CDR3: TGTGCCAGCGCACAGTCTAGCGGGAGGGGAAATGAGCAGTTCTTC. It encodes CASAQSSGRGNEQFF.

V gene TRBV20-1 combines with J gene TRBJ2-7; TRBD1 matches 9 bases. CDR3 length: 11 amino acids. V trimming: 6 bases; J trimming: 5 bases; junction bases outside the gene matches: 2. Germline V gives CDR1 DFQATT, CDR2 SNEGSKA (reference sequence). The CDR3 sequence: CSAGQGNEQYF. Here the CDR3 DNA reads TGCAGTGCCGGACAGGGGAACGAGCAGTACTTC.

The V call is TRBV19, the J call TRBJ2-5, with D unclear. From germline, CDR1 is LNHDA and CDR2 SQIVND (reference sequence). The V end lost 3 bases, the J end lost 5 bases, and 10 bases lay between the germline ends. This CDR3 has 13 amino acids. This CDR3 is CASSITRPETQYF. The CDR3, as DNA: TGTGCCAGTAGTATTACTCGCCCGGAGACCCAGTACTTC.

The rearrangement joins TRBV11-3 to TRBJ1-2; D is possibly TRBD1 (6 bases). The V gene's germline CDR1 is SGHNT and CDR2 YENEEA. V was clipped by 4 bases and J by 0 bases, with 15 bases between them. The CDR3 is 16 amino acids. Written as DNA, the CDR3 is TGTGCCAGCAGCTCCTCGACAGGCCTTGCTAACTATGGCTACACCTTC. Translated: CASSSSTGLANYGYTF.

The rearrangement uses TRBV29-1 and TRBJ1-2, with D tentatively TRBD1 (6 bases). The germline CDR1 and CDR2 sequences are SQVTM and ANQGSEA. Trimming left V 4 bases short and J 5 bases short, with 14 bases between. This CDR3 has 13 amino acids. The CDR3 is CSVGRGALYGYTF. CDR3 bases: TGCAGCGTTGGTCGGGGGGCGCTTTATGGCTACACCTTC.

The CDR3 DNA reads as TGCAGCGTTGCTCGGGACTCCCAAATTGGGCAGTTCTTC. Residues: CSVARDSQIGQFF. This chain uses TRBV29-1 with TRBJ2-1; possible D gene TRBD2, 6 bases. In germline, CDR1 is SQVTM, CDR2 ANQGSEA. This CDR3 region has 13 residues. Deletions cut 4 bases from V and 12 bases from J, with 19 bases between.

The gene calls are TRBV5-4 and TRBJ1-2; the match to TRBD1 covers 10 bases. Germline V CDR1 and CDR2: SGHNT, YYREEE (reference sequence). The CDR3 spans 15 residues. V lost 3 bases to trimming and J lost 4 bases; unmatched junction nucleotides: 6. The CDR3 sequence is CASSSAGTGAYGYTF. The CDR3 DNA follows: TGTGCCAGCAGCTCCGCCGGGACAGGGGCCTATGGCTACACCTTC.

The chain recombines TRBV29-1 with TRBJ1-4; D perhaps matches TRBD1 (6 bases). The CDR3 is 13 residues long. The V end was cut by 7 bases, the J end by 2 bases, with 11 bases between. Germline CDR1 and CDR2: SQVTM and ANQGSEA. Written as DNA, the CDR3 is TGCAGCGGAAAAGACAGGACTAATGAAAAACTGTTTTTT. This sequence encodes CSGKDRTNEKLFF. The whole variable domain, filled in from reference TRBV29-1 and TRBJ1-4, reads SAVISQKPSRDICQRGTSLTIQCQVDSQVTMMFWYRQQPGQSLTLIATANQGSEATYESGFVIDKFPISRPNLTFSTLTVSNMSPEDSSIYLCSGKDRTNEKLFFGSGTQLSVL.

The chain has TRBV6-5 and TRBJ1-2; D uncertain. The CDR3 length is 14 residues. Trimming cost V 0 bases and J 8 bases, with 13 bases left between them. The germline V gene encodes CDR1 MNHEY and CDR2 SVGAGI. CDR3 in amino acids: CASSYSASGRGYTF. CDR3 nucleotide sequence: TGTGCCAGCAGTTACTCGGCGTCGGGTAGAGGCTACACCTTC.

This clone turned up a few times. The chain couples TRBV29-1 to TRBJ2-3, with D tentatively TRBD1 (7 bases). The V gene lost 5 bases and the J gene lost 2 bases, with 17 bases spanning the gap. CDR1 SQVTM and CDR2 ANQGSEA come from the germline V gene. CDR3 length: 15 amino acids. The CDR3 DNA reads TGCAGCGTTTCTACGGGGGACAGCCTCACAGATACGCAGTATTTT. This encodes CSVSTGDSLTDTQYF.